This T cell receptor beta chain was identified in a study of T-cell memory formation after mild COVID-19. Study-level findings and limits: Chiefly within CM and EM were the contracting CD4+ clones; CD8+ ones were within EMRA. Clonal second-wave expansions that peaked on day 37 had unconfirmed SARS-CoV-2 specificity. While clones contracting from day 15 to 85 were balanced between CD4 and CD8, later expanders leaned CD4+.

TCRdb called the 5' RACE reads again in MiXCR, with one record for every CDR3 protein. The sample has 350,000 to 450,000 distinct CDR3 sequences, 20% to 25% seen once; the top ten hold around 9%. The CDR3 runs 16 residues. This clonotype has only a few counts. Its matching antigen is unknown. Sequenced input: PBMCs or a T cell subset sorted from them (not recorded which). This chain connects TRBV21-1 to TRBJ2-7; the table assigns TRBD2, which was not confirmed against the DNA. TRBV21-1 is given as a pseudogene. The clonotype originates from an adult woman who had mild COVID-19 (a few samples of this study predate the infection). Cell type and time point are not known. The CDR3 DNA reads as TGTGCCAGCAGCAAAGCGCCGCGGGAGGAGGGCTACGAGCAGTACTTC. As protein: CASSKAPREEGYEQYF.